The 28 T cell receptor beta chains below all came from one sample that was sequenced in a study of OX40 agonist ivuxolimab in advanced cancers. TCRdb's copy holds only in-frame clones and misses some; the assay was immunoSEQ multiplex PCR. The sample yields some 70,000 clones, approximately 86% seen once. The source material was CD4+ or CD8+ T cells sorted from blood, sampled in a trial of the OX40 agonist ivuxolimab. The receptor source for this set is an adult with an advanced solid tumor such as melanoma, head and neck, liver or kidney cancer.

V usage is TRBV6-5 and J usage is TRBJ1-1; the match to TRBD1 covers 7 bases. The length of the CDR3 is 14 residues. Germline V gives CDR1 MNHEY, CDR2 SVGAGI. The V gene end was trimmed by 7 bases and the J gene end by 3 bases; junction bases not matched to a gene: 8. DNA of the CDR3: TGTGCCAGCAAACTCTCTCAGGGGGACACTGAAGCTTTCTTT. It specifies CASKLSQGDTEAFF.

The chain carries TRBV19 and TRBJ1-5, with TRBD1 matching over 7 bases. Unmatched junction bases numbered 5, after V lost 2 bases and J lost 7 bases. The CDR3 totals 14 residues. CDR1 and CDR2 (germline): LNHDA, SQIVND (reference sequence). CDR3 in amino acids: CASSIWDSLQPQHF. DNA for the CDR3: TGTGCCAGTAGTATATGGGACAGCCTCCAGCCCCAGCATTTT. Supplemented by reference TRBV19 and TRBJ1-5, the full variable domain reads DGGITQSPKYLFRKEGQNVTLSCEQNLNHDAMYWYRQDPGQGLRLIYYSQIVNDFQKGDIAEGYSVSREKKESFPLTVTSAQKNPTAFYLCASSIWDSLQPQHFGDGTRLSIL.

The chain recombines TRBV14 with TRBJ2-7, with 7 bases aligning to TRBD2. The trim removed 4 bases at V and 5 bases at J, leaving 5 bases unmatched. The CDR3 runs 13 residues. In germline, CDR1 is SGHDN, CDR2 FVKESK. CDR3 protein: CASSLGLLNEQYF. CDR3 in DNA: TGTGCCAGCAGCCTGGGACTACTCAACGAGCAGTACTTC.

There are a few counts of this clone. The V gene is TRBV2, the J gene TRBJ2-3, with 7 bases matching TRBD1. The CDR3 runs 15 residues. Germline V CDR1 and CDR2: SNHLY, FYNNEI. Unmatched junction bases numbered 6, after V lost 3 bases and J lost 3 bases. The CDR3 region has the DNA TGTGCCAGCAGTGAGGGGGACAGCCCGACAGATACGCAGTATTTT. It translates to CASSEGDSPTDTQYF.

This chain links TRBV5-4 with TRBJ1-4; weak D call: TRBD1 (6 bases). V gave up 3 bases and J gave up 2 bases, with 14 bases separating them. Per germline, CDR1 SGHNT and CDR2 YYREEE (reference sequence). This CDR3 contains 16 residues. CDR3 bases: TGTGCCAGCAGCTCAGGAAACAGGGTGACTAATGAAAAACTGTTTTTT. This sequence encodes CASSSGNRVTNEKLFF.

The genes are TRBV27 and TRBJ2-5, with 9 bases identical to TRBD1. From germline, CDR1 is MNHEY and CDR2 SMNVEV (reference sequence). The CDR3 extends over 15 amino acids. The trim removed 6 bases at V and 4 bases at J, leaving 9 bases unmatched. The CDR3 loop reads CASRVPGQGRETQYF. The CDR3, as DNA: TGTGCCAGCAGGGTGCCCGGACAGGGGCGAGAGACCCAGTACTTC.

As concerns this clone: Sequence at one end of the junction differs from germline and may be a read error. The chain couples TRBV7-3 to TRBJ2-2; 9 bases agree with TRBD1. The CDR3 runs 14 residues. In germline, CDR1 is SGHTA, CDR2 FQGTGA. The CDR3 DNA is TGTGCCGGCAGCTACGACAGGGGGACCGGGGAGCTGTTTTTT. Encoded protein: CAGSYDRGTGELFF. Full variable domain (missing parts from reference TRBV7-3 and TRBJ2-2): GAGVSQTPSNKVTEKGKYVELRCDPISGHTALYWYRQSLGQGPEFLIYFQGTGAADDSGLPNDRFFAVRPEGSVSTLKIQRTERGDSAVYLCAGSYDRGTGELFFGEGSRLTVL.

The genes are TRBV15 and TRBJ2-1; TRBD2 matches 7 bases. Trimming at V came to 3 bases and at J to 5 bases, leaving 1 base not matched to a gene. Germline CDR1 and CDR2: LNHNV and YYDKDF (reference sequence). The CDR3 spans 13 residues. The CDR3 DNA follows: TGTGCCACCAGCAGTCTAGCGGACAATGAGCAGTTCTTC. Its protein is CATSSLADNEQFF.

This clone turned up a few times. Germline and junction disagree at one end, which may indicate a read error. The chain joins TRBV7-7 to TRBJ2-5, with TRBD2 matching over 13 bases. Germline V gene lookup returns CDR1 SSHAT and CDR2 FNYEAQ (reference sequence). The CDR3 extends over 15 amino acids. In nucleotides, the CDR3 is TGTGCTAGCAGTTGGACTAGCGGGAGAGGGGAGACCCAGTACTTC. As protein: CASSWTSGRGETQYF.

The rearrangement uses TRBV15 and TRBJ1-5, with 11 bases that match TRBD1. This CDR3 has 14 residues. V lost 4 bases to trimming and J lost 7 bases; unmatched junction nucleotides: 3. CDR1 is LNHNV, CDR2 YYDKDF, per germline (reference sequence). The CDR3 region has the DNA TGTGCCACCAGCACCCGGGACAGGGGGCAGCCCCAGCATTTT. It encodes CATSTRDRGQPQHF.

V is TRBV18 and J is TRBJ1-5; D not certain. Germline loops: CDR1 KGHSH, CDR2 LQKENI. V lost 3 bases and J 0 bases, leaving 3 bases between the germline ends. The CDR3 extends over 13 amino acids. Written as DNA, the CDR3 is TGTGCCAGCTCACCGGATAGCAATCAGCCCCAGCATTTT. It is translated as CASSPDSNQPQHF.

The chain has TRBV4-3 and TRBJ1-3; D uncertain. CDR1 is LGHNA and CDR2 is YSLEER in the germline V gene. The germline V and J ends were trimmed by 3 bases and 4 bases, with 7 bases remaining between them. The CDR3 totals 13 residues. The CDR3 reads CASSQASGNTIYF. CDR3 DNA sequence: TGCGCCAGCAGCCAGGCGTCCGGAAACACCATATATTTT.

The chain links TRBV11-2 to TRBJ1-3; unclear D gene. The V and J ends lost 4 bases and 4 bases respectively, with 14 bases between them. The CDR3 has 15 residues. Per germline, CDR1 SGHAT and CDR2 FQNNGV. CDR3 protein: CASSSQRALGNTIYF. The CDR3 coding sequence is TGTGCCAGCAGCTCCCAAAGGGCGCTCGGAAACACCATATATTTT.

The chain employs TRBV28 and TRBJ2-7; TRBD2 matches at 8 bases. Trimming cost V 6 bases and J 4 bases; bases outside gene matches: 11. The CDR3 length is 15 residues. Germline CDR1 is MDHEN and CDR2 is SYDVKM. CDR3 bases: TGTGCCAGCAGCTCTACTAGCGGTGGGATGTACGAGCAGTACTTC. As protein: CASSSTSGGMYEQYF.

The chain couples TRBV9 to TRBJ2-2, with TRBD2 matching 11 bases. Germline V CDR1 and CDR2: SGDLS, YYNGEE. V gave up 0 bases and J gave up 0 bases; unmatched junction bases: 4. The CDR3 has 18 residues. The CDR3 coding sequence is TGTGCCAGCAGCGTAGGACTAGCGGGAACAGCGAACACCGGGGAGCTGTTTTTT. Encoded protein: CASSVGLAGTANTGELFF. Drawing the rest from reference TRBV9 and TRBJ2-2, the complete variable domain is DSGVTQTPKHLITATGQRVTLRCSPRSGDLSVYWYQQSLDQGLQFLIQYYNGEERAKGNILERFSAQQFPDLHSELNLSSLELGDSALYFCASSVGLAGTANTGELFFGEGSRLTVL.

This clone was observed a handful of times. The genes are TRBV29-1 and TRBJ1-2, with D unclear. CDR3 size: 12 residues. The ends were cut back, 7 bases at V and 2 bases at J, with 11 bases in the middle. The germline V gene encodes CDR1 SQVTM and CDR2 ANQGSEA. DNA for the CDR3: TGCAGCGGTTGGGCACGAAACTATGGCTACACCTTC. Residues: CSGWARNYGYTF.

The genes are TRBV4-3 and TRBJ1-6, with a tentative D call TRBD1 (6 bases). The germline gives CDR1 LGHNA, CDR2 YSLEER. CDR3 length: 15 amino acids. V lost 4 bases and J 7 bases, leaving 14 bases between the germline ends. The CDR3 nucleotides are TGCGCCAGCAGCCCGCAAGCAGGGGCAAATTCACCCCTCCACTTT. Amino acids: CASSPQAGANSPLHF.

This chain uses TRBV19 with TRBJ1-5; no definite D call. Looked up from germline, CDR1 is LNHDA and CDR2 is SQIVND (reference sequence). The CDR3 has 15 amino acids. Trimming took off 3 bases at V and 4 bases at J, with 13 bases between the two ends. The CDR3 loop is CASSISHGGNQPQHF. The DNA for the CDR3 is TGTGCCAGTAGTATTTCACACGGAGGTAATCAGCCCCAGCATTTT.

CDR3 amino acids: CASSASAESSNYGYTF. The CDR3 nucleotides are TGTGCCAGCAGTGCATCGGCCGAGTCTTCTAACTATGGCTACACCTTC. The rearrangement uses TRBV6-1 and TRBJ1-2; D ambiguous. The CDR3 totals 16 residues. The germline CDR1 and CDR2 sequences are MNHNS and SASEGT. The V end was cut by 4 bases, the J end by 0 bases, with 15 bases between.

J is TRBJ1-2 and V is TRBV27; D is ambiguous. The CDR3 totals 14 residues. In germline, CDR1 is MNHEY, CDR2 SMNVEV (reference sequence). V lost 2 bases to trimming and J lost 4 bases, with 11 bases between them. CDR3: CASSLRRTSYGYTF. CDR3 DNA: TGTGCCAGCAGTTTACGTCGAACGAGCTATGGCTACACCTTC.

The CDR3 DNA reads as TGTGCCAGTAGTCGGACTGTGAACACTGAAGCTTTCTTT. It encodes CASSRTVNTEAFF. The genes are TRBV19 and TRBJ1-1; D is undetermined. The CDR3 length is 13 residues. CDR1 is LNHDA and CDR2 is SQIVND in the germline V gene (reference sequence). The V and J ends lost 5 bases and 0 bases respectively, with 7 bases between them.

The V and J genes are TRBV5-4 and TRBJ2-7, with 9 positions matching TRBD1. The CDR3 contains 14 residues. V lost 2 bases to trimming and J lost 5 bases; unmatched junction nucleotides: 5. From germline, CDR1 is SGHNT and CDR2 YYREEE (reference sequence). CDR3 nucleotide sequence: TGTGCCAGCAGCTTTGGGACAGGGACCAACGAGCAGTACTTC. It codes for CASSFGTGTNEQYF. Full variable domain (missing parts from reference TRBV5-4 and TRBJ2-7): ETGVTQSPTHLIKTRGQQVTLRCSSQSGHNTVSWYQQALGQGPQFIFQYYREEENGRGNFPPRFSGLQFPNYSSELNVNALELDDSALYLCASSFGTGTNEQYFGPGTRLTVT.

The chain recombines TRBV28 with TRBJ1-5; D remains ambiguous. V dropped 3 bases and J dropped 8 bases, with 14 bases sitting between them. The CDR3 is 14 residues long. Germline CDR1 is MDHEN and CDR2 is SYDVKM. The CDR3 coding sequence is TGTGCCAGCAGTTTGCAAGAGGATTATAAGCCCCAGCATTTT. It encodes CASSLQEDYKPQHF.

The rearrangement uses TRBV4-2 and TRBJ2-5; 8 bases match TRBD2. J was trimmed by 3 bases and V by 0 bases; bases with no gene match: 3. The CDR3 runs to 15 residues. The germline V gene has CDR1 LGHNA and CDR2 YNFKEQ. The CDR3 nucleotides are TGTGCCAGCAGCCAAGATGCAGCGGGGGAAGAGACCCAGTACTTC. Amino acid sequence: CASSQDAAGEETQYF.

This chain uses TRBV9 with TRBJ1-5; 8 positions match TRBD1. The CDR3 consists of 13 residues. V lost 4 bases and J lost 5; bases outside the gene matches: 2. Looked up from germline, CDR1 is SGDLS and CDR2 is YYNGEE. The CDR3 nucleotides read TGTGCCAGCAGCTCACAGGGGGATCAGCCCCAGCATTTT. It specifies CASSSQGDQPQHF.

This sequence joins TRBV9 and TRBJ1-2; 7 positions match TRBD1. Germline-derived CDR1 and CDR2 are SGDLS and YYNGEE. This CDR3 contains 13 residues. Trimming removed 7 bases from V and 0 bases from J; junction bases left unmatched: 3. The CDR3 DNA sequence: TGTGCCAGCGGGGACAGATCTAACTATGGCTACACCTTC. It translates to CASGDRSNYGYTF. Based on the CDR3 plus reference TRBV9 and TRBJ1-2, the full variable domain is DSGVTQTPKHLITATGQRVTLRCSPRSGDLSVYWYQQSLDQGLQFLIQYYNGEERAKGNILERFSAQQFPDLHSELNLSSLELGDSALYFCASGDRSNYGYTFGSGTRLTVV.

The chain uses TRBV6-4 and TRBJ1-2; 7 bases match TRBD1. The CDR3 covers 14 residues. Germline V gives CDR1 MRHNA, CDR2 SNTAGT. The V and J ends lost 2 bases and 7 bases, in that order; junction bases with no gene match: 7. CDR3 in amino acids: CASSDRGRIGGYTF. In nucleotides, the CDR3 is TGTGCCAGCAGTGACAGGGGGCGAATAGGTGGCTACACCTTC.

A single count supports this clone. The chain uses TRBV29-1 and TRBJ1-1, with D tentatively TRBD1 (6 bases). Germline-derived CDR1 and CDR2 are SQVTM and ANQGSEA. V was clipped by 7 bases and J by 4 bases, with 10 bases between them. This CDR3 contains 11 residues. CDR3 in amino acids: CSELRGTEAFF. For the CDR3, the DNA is TGCAGCGAGCTCAGGGGCACTGAAGCTTTCTTT. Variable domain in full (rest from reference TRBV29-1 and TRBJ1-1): SAVISQKPSRDICQRGTSLTIQCQVDSQVTMMFWYRQQPGQSLTLIATANQGSEATYESGFVIDKFPISRPNLTFSTLTVSNMSPEDSSIYLCSELRGTEAFFGQGTRLTVV.